This is a list of T cell receptor beta chains from one sample in a study of blood T cell repertoires in COVID-19. Here immunoSEQ multiplex PCR was the method, and the copy in TCRdb shows in-frame clones only, minus some. The data contain around 200,000 clones, over 80% of them singletons. Sequenced: PBMCs or T cells enriched from blood (not recorded which). The receptors shown here come from a man aged 25-45 years who had recovered from COVID-19. Each CDR3 is given with its conserved first and last residue. The order of the fields is J gene, clone size, CDR3 length, V gene, D gene, CDR3 protein, CDR3 DNA. A D gene is named only where the DNA matches it firmly. Size is stated for part of the rows, as once, few or many counts, or as a class when the clone is expanded.

TRBJ2-3 | NA | 15 | TRBV7-6 | TRBD2 | CASSITSGGTDTQYF | TGTGCCAGCAGCATAACTAGCGGGGGTACAGATACGCAGTATTTT
TRBJ2-1 | once | 16 | TRBV6-2/TRBV6-3 | TRBD2 | CASSYSSGRASGEQFF | TGTGCCAGCAGTTATTCTAGCGGGAGGGCCAGCGGAGAGCAGTTCTTC
TRBJ2-1 | NA | 15 | TRBV11-2 | TRBD2 | CASSLGASGINEQFF | TGTGCCAGCAGCTTAGGGGCTAGCGGGATCAATGAGCAGTTCTTC
TRBJ2-3 | NA | 16 | TRBV7-2 | TRBD2 | CASSLDGLAGTDTQYF | TGTGCCAGCAGCTTAGATGGGCTAGCGGGCACAGATACGCAGTATTTT
TRBJ1-1 | few | 12 | TRBV7-2 | NA | CASSLDVSEAFF | TGTGCCAGCAGCTTAGATGTCAGTGAAGCTTTCTTT
TRBJ1-2 | NA | 13 | TRBV27 | NA | CASSKGEYYGYTF | TGTGCCAGCAGTAAGGGAGAATATTATGGCTACACCTTC
TRBJ2-7 | NA | 17 | TRBV4-3 | TRBD2 | CASSQDGLAGRLYEQYF | TGCGCCAGCAGCCAAGATGGACTAGCGGGGCGACTATACGAGCAGTACTTC
TRBJ2-5 | NA | 15 | TRBV7-9 | NA | CASSRTGGLAETQYF | TGTGCCAGCAGCCGAACAGGGGGACTAGCTGAGACCCAGTACTTC
TRBJ2-7 | NA | 16 | TRBV30 | TRBD2 | CAWNPGTSGVHYEQYF | TGTGCCTGGAACCCCGGGACTAGCGGGGTCCACTACGAGCAGTACTTC
TRBJ2-1 | NA | 16 | TRBV18 | NA | CASSPLDKTIYNEQFF | TGTGCCAGCTCACCCCTCGACAAGACAATATACAATGAGCAGTTCTTC
TRBJ2-5 | NA | 14 | TRBV6-5 | NA | CASSSGQIQETQYF | TGTGCCAGCAGTTCTGGACAGATCCAAGAGACCCAGTACTTC
TRBJ2-1 | NA | 16 | TRBV29-1 | NA | CSVVGGSLGTYNEQFF | TGCAGCGTGGTGGGGGGGTCCCTCGGGACATACAATGAGCAGTTCTTC
TRBJ1-5 | NA | 13 | TRBV12-3/TRBV12-4 | NA | CASSTTDNQPQHF | TGTGCCAGCAGCACAACAGATAATCAGCCCCAGCATTTT
TRBJ2-1 | NA | 12 | TRBV11-2 | NA | CASSLPYNEQFF | TGTGCCAGCAGCTTACCATACAATGAGCAGTTCTTC
TRBJ2-1 | NA | 14 | TRBV7-9 | TRBD2 | CASSTSGGAYEQFF | TGTGCCAGCAGTACTAGCGGGGGGGCCTATGAGCAGTTCTTC
TRBJ2-1 | NA | 13 | TRBV3-1/TRBV3-2 | TRBD2 | CASSLGTTNEQFF | TGTGCCAGCAGCCTCGGGACTACCAATGAGCAGTTCTTC
TRBJ1-1 | NA | 13 | TRBV11-3 | NA | CASSYQGNTEAFF | TGTGCCAGCAGCTACCAGGGGAACACTGAAGCTTTCTTT
TRBJ2-7 | NA | 13 | TRBV4-3 | NA | CASSQVQGYEQYF | TGCGCCAGCAGCCAAGTTCAGGGGTACGAGCAGTACTTC
TRBJ2-7 | few | 14 | TRBV6-1 | NA | CASSEAGAGYEQYF | TGTGCCAGCAGTGAGGCAGGGGCGGGCTACGAGCAGTACTTC
TRBJ1-2 | NA | 16 | TRBV5-1 | NA | CASSLAPIQGGYGYTF | TGCGCCAGCAGCTTGGCCCCCATACAGGGTGGGTATGGCTACACCTTC
TRBJ1-5 | once | 16 | TRBV19 | TRBD1 | CASSIDGTGGRQPQHF | TGTGCCAGTAGTATAGATGGGACAGGGGGCCGGCAGCCCCAGCATTTT
TRBJ2-1 | NA | 14 | TRBV5-3 | NA | CARNQPGSILGQFF | TGTGCCAGAAATCAGCCGGGGAGCATACTGGGGCAGTTCTTC
TRBJ2-7 | NA | 13 | TRBV29-1 | NA | CSVVDQGSYEQYF | TGCAGCGTTGTGGATCAGGGATCCTACGAGCAGTACTTC
TRBJ1-1 | NA | 15 | TRBV11-2 | NA | CASSLFGGGSTEAFF | TGTGCCAGCAGCTTATTCGGGGGGGGTAGTACTGAAGCTTTCTTT
TRBJ2-3 | once | 14 | TRBV24-1 | TRBD2 | CATRWREETDTQYF | TGTGCCACCCGCTGGCGGGAGGAAACAGATACGCAGTATTTT
TRBJ2-5 | NA | 17 | TRBV30 | NA | CAWTLPMGQWGGETQYF | TGTGCCTGGACCCTCCCCATGGGACAGTGGGGAGGAGAGACCCAGTACTTC
TRBJ2-3 | NA | 13 | TRBV7-6 | NA | CASSLGQLDTQYF | TGTGCCAGCAGCCTCGGACAGCTAGATACGCAGTATTTT
TRBJ2-3 | few | 16 | TRBV5-4 | NA | CASSLSQALSTDTQYF | TGTGCCAGCAGCTTGTCACAGGCCCTCAGCACAGATACGCAGTATTTT
TRBJ2-1 | NA | 15 | TRBV6-5 | TRBD2 | CASSTSGSTYNEQFF | TGTGCCAGCAGTACCAGCGGGAGCACTTACAATGAGCAGTTCTTC
TRBJ2-1 | NA | 16 | TRBV6-5 | NA | CASSYSGNDKYNEQFF | TGTGCCAGCAGTTACTCGGGCAACGACAAATACAATGAGCAGTTCTTC
TRBJ2-1 | NA | 13 | TRBV19 | NA | CASSTISYNEQFF | TGTGCCAGTAGTACCATCTCCTACAATGAGCAGTTCTTC
TRBJ1-1 | NA | 16 | TRBV21-1 | NA | CASSKRQGFLNTEAFF | TGTGCCAGCAGCAAAAGACAGGGCTTCTTGAACACTGAAGCTTTCTTT
TRBJ2-1 | once | 13 | TRBV18 | NA | CASSPLTGNEQFF | TGTGCCAGCTCACCACTAACTGGCAATGAGCAGTTCTTC
TRBJ1-1 | few | 14 | TRBV12-2 | NA | CASRLDSRDTEAFF | TGTGCAAGTCGCTTGGACAGCCGAGACACTGAAGCTTTCTTT
TRBJ2-2 | NA | 19 | TRBV18 | TRBD2 | CASSPLSASGRTNTGELFF | TGTGCCAGCTCACCACTTTCAGCTAGCGGGAGGACGAACACCGGGGAGCTGTTTTTT
TRBJ2-1 | NA | 15 | TRBV29-1 | NA | CSVKGGTDSYNEQFF | TGCAGCGTCAAGGGGGGGACCGACTCCTACAATGAGCAGTTCTTC
TRBJ2-1 | NA | 15 | TRBV9 | NA | CASSVGGGNNNEQFF | TGTGCCAGCAGCGTAGGTGGGGGCAACAACAATGAGCAGTTCTTC
TRBJ1-2 | NA | 15 | TRBV19 | NA | CASTAVGGPGYGYTF | TGTGCCAGTACCGCGGTGGGGGGGCCCGGGTATGGCTACACCTTC
TRBJ2-2 | NA | 11 | TRBV20-1 | TRBD2 | CSAGLAGELFF | TGCAGTGCCGGACTAGCCGGGGAGCTGTTTTTT
TRBJ1-4 | NA | 14 | TRBV27 | NA | CASSQKTVLEKLFF | TGTGCCAGCAGCCAAAAGACAGTTCTGGAAAAACTGTTTTTT
TRBJ2-5 | NA | 13 | TRBV5-1 | TRBD1 | CASSADRRETQYF | TGCGCCAGCAGCGCGGACAGGAGAGAGACCCAGTACTTC
TRBJ2-6 | NA | 19 | TRBV27 | NA | CASSPGLTVLYSGANVLTF | TGTGCCAGCAGTCCCGGACTTACGGTCCTTTACTCTGGGGCCAACGTCCTGACTTTC
TRBJ2-7 | NA | 14 | TRBV9 | TRBD1 | CASSFRDRVYEQYF | TGTGCCAGCAGCTTCCGGGACAGGGTGTACGAGCAGTACTTC
TRBJ2-1 | NA | 15 | TRBV10-1 | TRBD1 | CASSDPGTGVDEQFF | TGCGCCAGCAGTGACCCCGGGACAGGGGTTGATGAGCAGTTCTTC
TRBJ2-1 | NA | 17 | TRBV5-4 | TRBD2 | CASSRDPSGRSYNEQFF | TGTGCCAGCAGCCGAGATCCTAGCGGGAGGTCCTACAATGAGCAGTTCTTC
TRBJ2-5 | NA | 12 | TRBV7-6 | NA | CASSPPRETQYF | TGTGCCAGCAGCCCTCCCCGGGAGACCCAGTACTTC
TRBJ1-1 | NA | 14 | TRBV30 | NA | CAWRPRGGHTEAFF | TGTGCCTGGAGACCTCGCGGGGGGCACACTGAAGCTTTCTTT
TRBJ2-2 | NA | 16 | TRBV2 | TRBD1 | CASSVSGTDYTGELFF | TGTGCCAGCAGTGTATCCGGGACAGACTACACCGGGGAGCTGTTTTTT
TRBJ2-2 | NA | 13 | TRBV29-1 | NA | CSVAVRGTGELFF | TGCAGCGTTGCTGTCAGGGGTACCGGGGAGCTGTTTTTT
TRBJ2-7 | NA | 12 | TRBV30 | NA | CAWSAGGGEQYF | TGTGCCTGGAGTGCCGGGGGAGGCGAGCAGTACTTC
TRBJ2-1 | once | 15 | TRBV19 | TRBD2 | CASSLSGDSYNEQFF | TGTGCCAGTAGTCTTAGCGGGGACTCCTACAATGAGCAGTTCTTC
TRBJ2-4 | NA | 15 | TRBV27 | NA | CASSPDRDTKNIQYF | TGTGCCAGCAGCCCCGACCGGGACACCAAAAACATTCAGTACTTC
TRBJ1-6 | NA | 14 | TRBV30 | TRBD1 | CAWSGGQYNSPLHF | TGTGCCTGGAGTGGGGGACAGTATAATTCACCCCTCCACTTT
TRBJ1-3 | few | 13 | TRBV29-1 | NA | CSDTTVSGNTIYF | TGCAGCGACACGACAGTCTCTGGAAACACCATATATTTT
TRBJ2-3 | NA | 14 | TRBV25-1 | NA | CASSDFSGTDTQYF | TGTGCCAGCAGTGATTTTAGCGGAACAGATACGCAGTATTTT
TRBJ2-3 | NA | 12 | TRBV5-1 | NA | CASSLDTDTQYF | TGCGCCAGCAGCCTAGACACAGATACGCAGTATTTT